The next 14 T cell receptor beta chains were all read from a single sample in a study of T cell repertoires in cytomegalovirus infection. TCRdb fed the reads into MiXCR, producing one record per CDR3 protein. The sample carries about 330,000 distinct CDR3 sequences, about 32% recorded once. Their target antigens are unknown. The specimen was cultured PBMCs, collected from culture after CMV antigen stimulation. The receptors come from a human donor in good health (CMV status not recorded). Some clones in this sample may be carry-over from other donors' samples.

This clonotype occurred a few times. V is TRBV19 and J is TRBJ1-5; TRBD1 is a possible D gene (5 bases). CDR1 is LNHDA and CDR2 is SQIVND in the germline V gene (reference sequence). V was shortened by 3 bases and J by 7 bases, with 19 bases between the two germline ends. CDR3 size: 16 residues. CDR3 sequence (DNA): TGTGCCAGTAGTATCACGGTGGGGCAGATGAGGCAGCCCCAGCATTTT. This codes for CASSITVGQMRQPQHF.

The J gene is TRBJ2-3, the V gene TRBV7-2; 7 positions agree with TRBD2. This CDR3 is built from 15 residues. The germline V gene has CDR1 SGHTA and CDR2 FQGNSA. J gave up 4 bases and V 2 bases, and 6 bases lay outside the gene matches. In DNA form, the CDR3 reads TGTGCCAGCAGCTTAAGGACTAGTGGTGCAGATACGCAGTATTTT. The encoded protein is CASSLRTSGADTQYF.

The V and J genes are TRBV14 and TRBJ2-1; possibly TRBD2 for D (6 bases). This CDR3 has 15 residues. Trimming removed 1 base at V and 0 bases at J, with 7 bases between. Germline CDR1 and CDR2: SGHDN and FVKESK. CDR3 nucleotide sequence: TGTGCCAGCAGCCAAGCCGGGAGCTCCTACAATGAGCAGTTCTTC. Translating gives CASSQAGSSYNEQFF.

The CDR3 here is CASSLLPGTSGKYNEQFF. In nucleotides, the CDR3 is TGTGCCAGCAGCTTACTCCCCGGGACTAGCGGGAAGTACAATGAGCAGTTCTTC. The chain couples TRBV7-3 to TRBJ2-1; 13 bases agree with TRBD2. Germline trimming cut 2 bases from V and 4 bases from J; bases unmatched to any gene: 8. The CDR3 is 18 amino acids. CDR1 is SGHTA, CDR2 FQGTGA, per germline.

This clonotype was observed a handful of times. The V gene is TRBV12-3 or TRBV12-4, the J gene TRBJ2-3, with TRBD2 as a possible D gene (6 bases). Trimming took 7 bases from V and 2 from J, leaving 16 bases between them. The CDR3 is 15 residues long. The CDR3: CASTPRDFDTDTQYF. The CDR3 DNA is TGTGCCAGCACTCCCCGGGACTTCGACACAGATACGCAGTATTTT.

This rearrangement joins TRBV6-6 to TRBJ2-5, with 8 nucleotides matching TRBD1. Germline V lookup: CDR1 MNHNY, CDR2 SVGAGI (reference sequence). CDR3 length: 14 amino acids. V was pared by 5 bases and J by 5 bases, with 7 bases of the junction left unmatched. For the CDR3, the DNA is TGTGCCAGCAGTCCTAGACAGGGGTCCGAGACCCAGTACTTC. This encodes CASSPRQGSETQYF.

Here the CDR3 DNA reads TGCAGTGCGGAGAACCTAGACCGAGCTAACTATGGCTACACCTTC. As protein: CSAENLDRANYGYTF. The chain couples TRBV20-1 to TRBJ1-2; D remains ambiguous. The V end was cut by 6 bases, the J end by 0 bases, with 17 bases between. Per the germline V gene, CDR1 is DFQATT and CDR2 is SNEGSKA (reference sequence). The CDR3 sequence is 15 residues long.

The gene calls are TRBV19 and TRBJ1-1, with TRBD1 matching 8 bases. CDR1 LNHDA and CDR2 SQIVND come from the germline V gene (reference sequence). The CDR3 covers 15 residues. The junction had 13 bases not matched to a gene; V was cut back by 8 bases and J by 5 bases. The CDR3 loop is CASRPLAGGMTEAFF. CDR3 nucleotides: TGTGCCAGTCGTCCTCTCGCAGGGGGCATGACTGAAGCTTTCTTT.

This clonotype was observed a handful of times. The genes are TRBV12-3 or TRBV12-4 and TRBJ2-3, with TRBD2 matching over 10 bases. The CDR3 loop spans 18 amino acids. The junction had 17 bases not matched to a gene; V was cut back by 7 bases and J by 4 bases. The CDR3 bases are TGTGCCAGCAATCCTTCCCACCCGGGACTAGCGTCGGCAGATACGCAGTATTTT. As protein: CASNPSHPGLASADTQYF.

The table lists this clonotype with a few counts. The gene calls are TRBV7-9 and TRBJ1-4; D is uncertain. Trimming shortened V by 3 bases and J by 8 bases, and 10 bases separated the two germline ends. Germline values: CDR1 SEHNR, CDR2 FQNEAQ (reference sequence). The CDR3 spans 13 residues. The CDR3 region is CASSFTSGEKLFF. In nucleotides, the CDR3 is TGTGCCAGCAGCTTTACGAGTGGGGAAAAACTGTTTTTT.

The chain uses TRBV5-4 and TRBJ1-1, with unresolved D. The CDR3 totals 13 residues. The germline gives CDR1 SGHNT, CDR2 YYREEE (reference sequence). The V end lost 1 base, the J end lost 7 bases, and 11 bases lay between the germline ends. In DNA form, the CDR3 reads TGTGCCAGCAGCTTGACGGGGTATGGTGAAGCTTTCTTT. It yields the protein CASSLTGYGEAFF. The full variable domain, in which reference TRBV5-4 and TRBJ1-1 provide the parts outside the CDR3, is ETGVTQSPTHLIKTRGQQVTLRCSSQSGHNTVSWYQQALGQGPQFIFQYYREEENGRGNFPPRFSGLQFPNYSSELNVNALELDDSALYLCASSLTGYGEAFFGQGTRLTVV.

J is TRBJ2-7 and V is TRBV19; no reliable D call. This CDR3 has 12 residues. V lost 5 bases, J lost 6 bases, and 11 bases lay in between. Germline V gene data show CDR1 as LNHDA and CDR2 as SQIVND (reference sequence). The chain's CDR3 is CASSPHWGEQYF. The CDR3 DNA sequence: TGTGCCAGTAGTCCCCATTGGGGCGAGCAGTACTTC.

The chain combines TRBV7-9 with TRBJ2-1, with 9 positions matching TRBD2. The CDR3 is made up of 16 amino acids. V lost 3 bases to trimming and J lost 9 bases; unmatched junction nucleotides: 12. Germline V CDR1 and CDR2: SEHNR, FQNEAQ (reference sequence). In DNA form, the CDR3 reads TGTGCCAGCAGCTTCCCCATAGCGGGAGTTTTTAGTGAGCAGTTCTTC. Translation gives CASSFPIAGVFSEQFF.

The chain is built from TRBV4-1 and TRBJ2-7; the D call may be TRBD1 or TRBD2 (6 bases each). This CDR3 has 15 residues. The germline V and J ends were trimmed by 5 bases and 3 bases, with 17 bases remaining between them. CDR1 and CDR2 (germline): MGHRA, YSYEKL. The CDR3 loop is CASSSPGATLYEQYF. In DNA, the CDR3 is TGCGCCAGCAGCTCACCGGGGGCCACCCTCTACGAGCAGTACTTC.